This T cell receptor beta chain was documented in a study of blood T cells in healthy people across ages. Primers used in a second PCR of about 7 to 11 cycles were a sample-barcoded 5' primer and a J-beta primer mix. From the 5' RACE reads, TCRdb called clonotypes with MiXCR, one entry per CDR3 protein. The top ten clones hold 2.1% of a sample with over 1.5 million distinct CDR3 sequences, about 49% of them seen once. The study, taken as a whole, reports: Percentage of naive T cells showed a strong correlation with TCR beta diversity. While age rose, TCR beta diversity per million T cells dropped in a roughly linear way.

This clonotype was seen more than once but under ten times. What it binds is unknown. Input material: blood. This TCR was sampled from a woman aged 40 to 50 in good health.

The CDR3 coding sequence is TGCAGCGTTGATTTAACGGACTATGGCTACACCTTC. It is translated as CSVDLTDYGYTF. The chain has TRBV29-1 and TRBJ1-2, with no clear D. The CDR3 is 12 amino acids. Germline V CDR1 and CDR2: SQVTM, ANQGSEA. With 3 bases removed from V and 3 bases from J, the gap between germline ends came to 8 bases.